These 3 T cell receptor beta chains came from one sample sequenced in a study of T cell responses to AZD1222 COVID-19 vaccine. Profiled with immunoSEQ multiplex PCR; TCRdb holds only in-frame clones, not every one. The sample contains roughly 100,000 clones, almost 90% of which appear only once. This specimen consisted of peripheral blood, obtained on day 0 of AZD1222 vaccination. The receptors here all came from an adult in good health.

This clone has a single count. The chain recombines TRBV5-1 with TRBJ2-7; 10 bases are a match to TRBD2. Germline V gene lookup returns CDR1 SGHRS and CDR2 YFSETQ. The CDR3 is 16 amino acids. The J segment lost 2 bases and the V segment lost 4 bases, leaving 9 bases of the junction unmatched. CDR3 protein: CASSPSGSASPYEQYF. Here the CDR3 DNA reads TGCGCCAGCAGCCCTAGCGGGAGTGCCTCTCCCTACGAGCAGTACTTC.

The chain joins TRBV6-6 to TRBJ1-2; 12 bases align to TRBD1. CDR1 is MNHNY and CDR2 is SVGAGI in the germline V gene (reference sequence). V trimming: 7 bases; J trimming: 14 bases; junction bases outside the gene matches: 14. This CDR3 spans 14 amino acids. In DNA, the CDR3 is TGTGCCAGCACCCCAGGACGGGACAGGGGGCAAGAAACCTTC. This codes for CASTPGRDRGQETF.

This chain joins TRBV7-9 and TRBJ1-1, with a tentative D call TRBD1 (5 bases). The CDR3 is 15 amino acids. Trimming pared 2 bases from V and 1 base from J, leaving 11 bases between. Germline V gene data show CDR1 as SEHNR and CDR2 as FQNEAQ (reference sequence). The CDR3 protein is CASSLSGGTNTEAFF. The DNA for the CDR3 is TGTGCCAGCAGCTTATCGGGGGGAACGAACACTGAAGCTTTCTTT.